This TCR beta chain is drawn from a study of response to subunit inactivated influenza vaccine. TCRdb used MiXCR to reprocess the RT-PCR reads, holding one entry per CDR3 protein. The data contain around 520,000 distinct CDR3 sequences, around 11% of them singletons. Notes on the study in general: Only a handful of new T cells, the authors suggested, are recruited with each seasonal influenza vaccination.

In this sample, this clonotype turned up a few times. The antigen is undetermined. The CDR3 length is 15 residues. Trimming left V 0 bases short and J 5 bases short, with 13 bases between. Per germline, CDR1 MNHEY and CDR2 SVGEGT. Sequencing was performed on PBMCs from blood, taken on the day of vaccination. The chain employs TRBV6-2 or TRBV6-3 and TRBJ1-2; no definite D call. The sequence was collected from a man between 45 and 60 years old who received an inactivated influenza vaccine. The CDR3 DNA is TGTGCCAGCAGTTACTCCGACATAGGACTATATGGCTACACCTTC. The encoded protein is CASSYSDIGLYGYTF.